This T cell receptor beta chain was captured by sequencing in a study of T cell responses to AZD1222 COVID-19 vaccine. Findings of the study overall: Variant regions that are unmutated are reportedly the target of nearly half of spike-specific TCRs. A mostly white British donor set with more females was recruited, and clonal diversity was possibly underestimated.

About this clone itself: Its specificity is unknown.

The V gene's germline CDR1 is MNHEY and CDR2 SVGAGI. The CDR3 totals 15 residues. V trimming: 4 bases; J trimming: 9 bases; junction bases outside the gene matches: 7. Sequencing used immunoSEQ multiplex PCR; TCRdb keeps in-frame clones, though not all of them. The sample has 130,000 or so clones, 90% seen once. This sequence joins TRBV6-5 and TRBJ2-1, with 12 bases lining up with TRBD1. The sequences come from peripheral blood, collected on day 0 of AZD1222 vaccination. The sequence was collected from an adult in good health. Written as DNA, the CDR3 is TGTGCCAGCAGTTCGGGGACAGGGGGCTCGGTTGAGCAGTTCTTC. Residues: CASSSGTGGSVEQFF.